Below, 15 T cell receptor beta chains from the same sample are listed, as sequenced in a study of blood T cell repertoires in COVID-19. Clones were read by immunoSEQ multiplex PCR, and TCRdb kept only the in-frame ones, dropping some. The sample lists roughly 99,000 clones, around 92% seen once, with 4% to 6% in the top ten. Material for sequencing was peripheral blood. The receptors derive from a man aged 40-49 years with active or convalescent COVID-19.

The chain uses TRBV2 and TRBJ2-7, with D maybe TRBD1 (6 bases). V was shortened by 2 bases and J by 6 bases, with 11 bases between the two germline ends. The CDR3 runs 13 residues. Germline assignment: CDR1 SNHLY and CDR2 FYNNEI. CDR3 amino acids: CASSEWGPGEQYF. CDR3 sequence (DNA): TGTGCCAGCAGTGAATGGGGGCCGGGCGAGCAGTACTTC.

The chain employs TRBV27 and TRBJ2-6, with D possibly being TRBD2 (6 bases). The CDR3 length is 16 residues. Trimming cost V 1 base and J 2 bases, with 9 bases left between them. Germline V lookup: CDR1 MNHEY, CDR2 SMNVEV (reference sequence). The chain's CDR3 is CASSLFGGTGANVLTF. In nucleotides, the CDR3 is TGTGCCAGCAGTTTATTCGGGGGTACTGGGGCCAACGTCCTGACTTTC.

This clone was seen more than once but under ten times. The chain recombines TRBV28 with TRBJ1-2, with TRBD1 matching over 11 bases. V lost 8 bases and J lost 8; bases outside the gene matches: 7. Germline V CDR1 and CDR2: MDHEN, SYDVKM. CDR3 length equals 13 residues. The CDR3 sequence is CASVGQGAVGYTF. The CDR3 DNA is TGTGCCAGCGTAGGACAGGGGGCGGTGGGCTACACCTTC.

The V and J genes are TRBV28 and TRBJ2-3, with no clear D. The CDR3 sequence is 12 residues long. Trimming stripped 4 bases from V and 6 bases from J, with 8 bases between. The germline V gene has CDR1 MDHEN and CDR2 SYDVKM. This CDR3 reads CASSYITDTQYF. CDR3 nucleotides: TGTGCCAGCAGTTACATAACCGATACGCAGTATTTT.

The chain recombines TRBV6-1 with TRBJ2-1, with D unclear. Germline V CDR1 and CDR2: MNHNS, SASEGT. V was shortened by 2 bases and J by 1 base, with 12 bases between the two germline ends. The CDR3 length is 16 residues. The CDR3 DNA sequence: TGTGCCAGCAGTGAATACGCTAGTCCATCCTACAATGAGCAGTTCTTC. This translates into CASSEYASPSYNEQFF.

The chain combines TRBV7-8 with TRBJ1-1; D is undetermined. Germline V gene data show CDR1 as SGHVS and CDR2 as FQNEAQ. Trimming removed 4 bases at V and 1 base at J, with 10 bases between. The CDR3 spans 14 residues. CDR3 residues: CASSSGIGNTEAFF. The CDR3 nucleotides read TGTGCCAGCAGCTCCGGGATCGGGAACACTGAAGCTTTCTTT.

The CDR3 loop is CASSLGTSGKYEQYF. In nucleotides, the CDR3 is TGTGCCAGCAGCCTCGGGACTAGCGGCAAATACGAGCAGTACTTC. This sequence joins TRBV3-1 (or the pseudogene TRBV3-2) and TRBJ2-7, with TRBD2 identical over 11 bases. Germline-derived CDR1 and CDR2 are LGHDT and YNNKEL (reference sequence). There are 15 residues in the CDR3. The V gene end was trimmed by 4 bases and the J gene end by 4 bases; junction bases not matched to a gene: 6.

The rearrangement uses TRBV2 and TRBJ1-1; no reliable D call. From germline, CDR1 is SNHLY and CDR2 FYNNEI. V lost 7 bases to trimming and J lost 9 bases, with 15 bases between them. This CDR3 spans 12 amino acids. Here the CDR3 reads CASTTVEIQAFF. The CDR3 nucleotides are TGTGCCAGCACAACAGTCGAGATACAAGCTTTCTTT.

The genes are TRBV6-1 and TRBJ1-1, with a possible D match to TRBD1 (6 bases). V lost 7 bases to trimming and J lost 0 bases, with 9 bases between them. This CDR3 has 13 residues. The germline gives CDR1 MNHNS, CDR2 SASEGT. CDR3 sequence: CASTDRLNTEAFF. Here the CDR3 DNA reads TGTGCCAGCACCGACAGGTTGAACACTGAAGCTTTCTTT.

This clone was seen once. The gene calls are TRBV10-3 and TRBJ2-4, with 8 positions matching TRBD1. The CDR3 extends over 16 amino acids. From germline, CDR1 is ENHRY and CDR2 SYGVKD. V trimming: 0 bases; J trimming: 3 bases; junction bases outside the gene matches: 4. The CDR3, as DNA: TGTGCCATCAGTGAGTCGGCGGGACAGGACAAAAACATTCAGTACTTC. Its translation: CAISESAGQDKNIQYF.

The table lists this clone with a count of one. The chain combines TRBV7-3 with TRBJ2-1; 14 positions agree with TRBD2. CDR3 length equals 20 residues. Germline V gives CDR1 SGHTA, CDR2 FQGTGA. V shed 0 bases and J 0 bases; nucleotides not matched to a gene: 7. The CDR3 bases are TGTGCCAGCAGCTTAACAGGGACTAGCGGGAGCCGCAGCTCCTACAATGAGCAGTTCTTC. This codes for CASSLTGTSGSRSSYNEQFF.

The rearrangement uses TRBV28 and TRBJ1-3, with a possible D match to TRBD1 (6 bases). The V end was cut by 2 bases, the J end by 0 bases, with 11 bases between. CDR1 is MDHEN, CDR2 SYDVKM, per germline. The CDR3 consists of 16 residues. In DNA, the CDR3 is TGTGCCAGCAGTTTAAGCTGGACAGTCTCTGGAAACACCATATATTTT. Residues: CASSLSWTVSGNTIYF.

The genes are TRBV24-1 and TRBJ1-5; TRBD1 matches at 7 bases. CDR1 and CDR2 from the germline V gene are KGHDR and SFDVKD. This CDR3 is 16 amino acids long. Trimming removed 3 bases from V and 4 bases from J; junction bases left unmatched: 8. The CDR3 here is CATSDPGTDPNQPQHF. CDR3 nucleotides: TGTGCCACCAGTGATCCCGGGACAGACCCTAATCAGCCCCAGCATTTT.

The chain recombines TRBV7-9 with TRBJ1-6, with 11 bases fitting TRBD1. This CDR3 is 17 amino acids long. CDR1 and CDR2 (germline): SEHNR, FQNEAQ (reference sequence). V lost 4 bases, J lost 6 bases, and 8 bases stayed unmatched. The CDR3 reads CASSSISGTGGNSPLHF. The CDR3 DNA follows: TGTGCCAGCAGCTCAATATCCGGGACAGGGGGTAATTCACCCCTCCACTTT.

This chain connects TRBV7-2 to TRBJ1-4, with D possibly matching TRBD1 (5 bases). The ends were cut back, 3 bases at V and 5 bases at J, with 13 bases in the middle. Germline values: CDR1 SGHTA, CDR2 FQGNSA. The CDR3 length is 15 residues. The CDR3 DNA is TGTGCCAGCAGCTTCTCGGGACTGTTCAATGAAAAACTGTTTTTT. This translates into CASSFSGLFNEKLFF.